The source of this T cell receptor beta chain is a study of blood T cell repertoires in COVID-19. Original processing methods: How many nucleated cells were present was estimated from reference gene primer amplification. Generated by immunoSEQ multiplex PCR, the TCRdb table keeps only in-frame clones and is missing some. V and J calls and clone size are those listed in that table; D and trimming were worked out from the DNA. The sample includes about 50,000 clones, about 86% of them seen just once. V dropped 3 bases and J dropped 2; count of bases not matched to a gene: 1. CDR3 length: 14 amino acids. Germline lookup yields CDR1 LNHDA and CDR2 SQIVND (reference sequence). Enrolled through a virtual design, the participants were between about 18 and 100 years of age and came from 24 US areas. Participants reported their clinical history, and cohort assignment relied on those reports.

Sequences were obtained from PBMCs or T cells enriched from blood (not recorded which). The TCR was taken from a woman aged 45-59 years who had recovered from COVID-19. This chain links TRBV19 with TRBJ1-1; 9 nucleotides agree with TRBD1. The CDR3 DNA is TGTGCCAGTAGTATGGACAGGGGTAACACTGAAGCTTTCTTT. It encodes CASSMDRGNTEAFF.